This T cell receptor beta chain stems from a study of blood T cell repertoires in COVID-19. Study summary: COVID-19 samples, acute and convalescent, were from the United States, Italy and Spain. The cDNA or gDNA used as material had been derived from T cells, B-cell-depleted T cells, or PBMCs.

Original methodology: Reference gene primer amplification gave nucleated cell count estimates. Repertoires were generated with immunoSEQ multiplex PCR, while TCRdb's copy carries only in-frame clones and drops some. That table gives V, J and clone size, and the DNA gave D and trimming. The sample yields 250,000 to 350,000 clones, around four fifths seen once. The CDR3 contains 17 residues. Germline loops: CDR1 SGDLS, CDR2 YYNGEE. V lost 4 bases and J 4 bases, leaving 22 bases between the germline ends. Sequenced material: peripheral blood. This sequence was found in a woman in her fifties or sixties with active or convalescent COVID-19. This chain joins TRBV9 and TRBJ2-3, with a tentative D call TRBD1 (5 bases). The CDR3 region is CASSPTAQQVFADTQYF. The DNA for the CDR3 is TGTGCCAGCAGCCCCACAGCTCAACAGGTTTTCGCAGATACGCAGTATTTT.